Each of the 32 T cell receptor beta chains below was sequenced from the same sample in a study of CD8 T cells in ankylosing spondylitis. TCRdb re-derived calls from the 5' RACE reads in MiXCR, one entry per CDR3 protein. The table shows 130,000 or so distinct CDR3 sequences, with roughly 7.3% occurring only once. The sequencing input was blood, either unsorted or a sorted T cell fraction (not recorded which). The receptors shown here come from a male donor with ankylosing spondylitis or in good health (not recorded which).

The table lists this clonotype with a few counts. CDR3 residues: CASSGGQGSETQYF. As DNA, the CDR3 is TGTGCCAGCAGCGGAGGACAGGGGTCGGAGACCCAGTACTTC. This chain connects TRBV3-1 to TRBJ2-5; 9 bases are shared with TRBD1. The CDR3 has 14 residues. CDR1 and CDR2 from the germline V gene are LGHDT and YNNKEL (reference sequence). Trimming removed 5 bases from V and 5 bases from J; junction bases left unmatched: 6.

This clonotype came up many times. The V and J genes are TRBV14 and TRBJ2-5; no definite D call. Germline V gene data show CDR1 as SGHDN and CDR2 as FVKESK. V lost 1 base, J lost 4 bases, and 13 bases lay in between. The CDR3 has 15 residues. Here the CDR3 reads CASSQVVGETETQYF. CDR3 nucleotide sequence: TGTGCCAGCAGCCAAGTCGTAGGAGAAACAGAGACCCAGTACTTC.

This clonotype has a count of ten or more. For the CDR3, the DNA is TGCAGTGCTCCAGACAGGAGGAACACCGGGGAGCTGTTTTTT. The encoded protein is CSAPDRRNTGELFF. The chain has TRBV20-1 and TRBJ2-2, with D perhaps matching TRBD1 (6 bases). The CDR3 covers 14 residues. V shed 5 bases and J shed 1 base, with 11 bases lying between them. CDR1 is DFQATT, CDR2 SNEGSKA, per germline (reference sequence).

This clonotype qualifies as medium-sized (0.01 to 0.1%). The chain has TRBV20-1 and TRBJ2-7; D not certain. V was pared by 3 bases and J by 4 bases, with 7 bases between. Germline CDR1 is DFQATT and CDR2 is SNEGSKA (reference sequence). The CDR3 runs 11 residues. Here the CDR3 reads CSASIEYEQYF. In nucleotides, the CDR3 is TGCAGTGCTAGCATAGAGTACGAGCAGTACTTC.

This clonotype was seen at least ten times. This chain links TRBV20-1 with TRBJ1-1, with D hard to call. This CDR3 has 13 amino acids. V gave up 5 bases and J gave up 1 base, with 11 bases separating them. Germline CDR1 reads DFQATT; CDR2 reads SNEGSKA (reference sequence). The chain's CDR3 is CSASPDGNTEAFF. The CDR3, as DNA: TGCAGTGCTTCCCCGGACGGGAACACTGAAGCTTTCTTT.

This clonotype has at least ten counts. CDR3 sequence reads: CSARAAGGFEQYF. CDR3 nucleotides: TGCAGTGCTAGGGCGGCAGGGGGCTTCGAGCAGTACTTC. The genes are TRBV20-1 and TRBJ2-7, with TRBD1 identical over 8 bases. Germline V gene lookup returns CDR1 DFQATT and CDR2 SNEGSKA (reference sequence). CDR3 size: 13 residues. Trimming at V came to 3 bases and at J to 6 bases, leaving 7 bases not matched to a gene.

The J gene is TRBJ1-4, the V gene TRBV14; 8 bases are a match to TRBD1. Germline-derived CDR1 and CDR2 are SGHDN and FVKESK. This CDR3 has 17 residues. With 4 bases clipped from V and 5 bases from J, the junction kept 12 bases outside the gene matches. The CDR3 spells CASSLDGQGLENEKLFF. Here the CDR3 DNA reads TGTGCCAGCAGCCTCGACGGACAGGGCCTAGAGAATGAAAAACTGTTTTTT.

This clonotype was seen a few times. CDR3 in DNA: TGTGCCACCAGTGATTTTCAGGGGCGAGAGACCCAGTACTTC. Amino acid sequence: CATSDFQGRETQYF. The chain recombines TRBV24-1 with TRBJ2-5; a possible D gene is TRBD1 (6 bases). Germline CDR1 and CDR2: KGHDR and SFDVKD. The CDR3 sequence is 14 residues long. V gave up 1 base and J gave up 4 bases, with 9 bases separating them.

This clonotype was seen many times. The CDR3 reads CSADGTGGRRNTEAFF. The CDR3 DNA reads TGCAGTGCCGACGGGACAGGGGGCCGCAGGAACACTGAAGCTTTCTTT. The rearrangement joins TRBV20-1 to TRBJ1-1; 12 positions match TRBD1. This CDR3 is built from 16 residues. Trimming cost V 6 bases and J 1 base; bases outside gene matches: 9. Germline V gene sequence: CDR1 DFQATT, CDR2 SNEGSKA (reference sequence).

This clonotype was detected many times. This rearrangement joins TRBV7-9 to TRBJ1-5; D unresolved. Trimming left V 1 base short and J 5 bases short, with 9 bases between. The CDR3 has 14 amino acids. The V gene's germline CDR1 is SEHNR and CDR2 FQNEAQ (reference sequence). The CDR3 reads CASSLGSPDQPQHF. The CDR3 DNA follows: TGTGCCAGCAGCTTAGGTAGTCCCGATCAGCCCCAGCATTTT.

This clonotype was counted ten times or more. The rearrangement uses TRBV6-5 and TRBJ1-1; D is perhaps TRBD1 (6 bases). Per the germline V gene, CDR1 is MNHEY and CDR2 is SVGAGI. Trimming removed 0 bases from V and 7 bases from J, with 12 bases in between. The CDR3 loop spans 14 amino acids. The DNA for the CDR3 is TGTGCCAGCAGTTACTCCGGGACACCCCTTGAAGCTTTCTTT. Protein: CASSYSGTPLEAFF.

This clonotype came up many times. The chain is built from TRBV20-1 and TRBJ2-7, with 7 bases fitting TRBD1. Germline V gives CDR1 DFQATT, CDR2 SNEGSKA (reference sequence). This CDR3 has 14 residues. V shed 3 bases, J shed 4 bases, and the junction held 9 bases outside the gene matches. CDR3 sequence (DNA): TGCAGTGCTAGGTCGGGACAGCCGATTTACGAGCAGTACTTC. Translated, it gives CSARSGQPIYEQYF.

This clonotype appeared many times. This chain links TRBV7-2 with TRBJ1-4, with D uncertain. CDR1 is SGHTA and CDR2 is FQGNSA in the germline V gene. Trimming took 2 bases from V and 8 from J, leaving 9 bases between them. The CDR3 sequence is 13 residues long. The CDR3 here is CASSLSFQEKLFF. CDR3 nucleotide sequence: TGTGCCAGCAGCTTATCTTTTCAAGAAAAACTGTTTTTT.

This clonotype has at least ten counts. J is TRBJ1-1 and V is TRBV5-1; the D gene is possibly TRBD1 (6 bases). The CDR3 is 14 amino acids. The V gene lost 4 bases and the J gene lost 6 bases, with 16 bases spanning the gap. CDR1 is SGHRS, CDR2 YFSETQ, per germline. The CDR3 sequence is CASSHRGGGPEAFF. CDR3 bases: TGCGCCAGCAGCCACCGGGGGGGCGGCCCTGAAGCTTTCTTT. Filled out from reference TRBV5-1 and TRBJ1-1, the complete variable domain reads KAGVTQTPRYLIKTRGQQVTLSCSPISGHRSVSWYQQTPGQGLQFLFEYFSETQRNKGNFPGRFSGRQFSNSRSEMNVSTLELGDSALYLCASSHRGGGPEAFFGQGTRLTVV.

This clonotype was detected many times. The chain joins TRBV12-3 or TRBV12-4 to TRBJ2-3; D could derive from TRBD1 or TRBD2 (6 bases each). The CDR3 is 16 residues long. Trimming stripped 6 bases from V and 5 bases from J, with 21 bases between. In nucleotides, the CDR3 is TGTGCCAGCAGCAAGAGGGGGGCTCCCTGGGGAGATACGCAGTATTTT. The encoded protein is CASSKRGAPWGDTQYF.

This clonotype occurred many times. The J gene is TRBJ2-5, the V gene TRBV5-5; 10 positions match TRBD2. The V gene end was trimmed by 4 bases and the J gene end by 2 bases; junction bases not matched to a gene: 5. Germline V gives CDR1 SGHKS, CDR2 YYEKEE (reference sequence). The CDR3 has 15 amino acids. The CDR3 DNA sequence: TGTGCCAGCAGCCGGGTGGGACTAGCGCAAGAGACCCAGTACTTC. This translates into CASSRVGLAQETQYF.

This clonotype was seen repeatedly, ten times or more. The chain recombines TRBV7-6 with TRBJ1-1; D is unresolved. Germline CDR1 SGHVS, CDR2 FNYEAQ. V lost 3 bases and J 8 bases, leaving 10 bases between the germline ends. This CDR3 is 12 amino acids long. This CDR3 is CASSFLGREAFF. In DNA form, the CDR3 reads TGTGCCAGCAGCTTCCTTGGGAGGGAAGCTTTCTTT.

This clonotype was seen at least ten times. This chain joins TRBV20-1 and TRBJ2-1, with D tentatively TRBD1 (5 bases). CDR1 is DFQATT and CDR2 is SNEGSKA in the germline V gene (reference sequence). The CDR3 runs 15 residues. The V end lost 6 bases, the J end lost 0 bases, and 15 bases lay between the germline ends. The CDR3: CSAPETVSSYNEQFF. The CDR3 region has the DNA TGCAGTGCGCCAGAGACAGTCAGCTCCTACAATGAGCAGTTCTTC.

This clonotype appeared many times. This chain's CDR3 is CASSVSGVGHNEQFF. For the CDR3, the DNA is TGTGCCAGCAGCGTAAGCGGGGTGGGTCACAATGAGCAGTTCTTC. The rearrangement links TRBV7-2 to TRBJ2-1; 7 bases match TRBD2. Looked up from germline, CDR1 is SGHTA and CDR2 is FQGNSA. The V gene end was trimmed by 5 bases and the J gene end by 5 bases; junction bases not matched to a gene: 9. The CDR3 length is 15 residues.

This clonotype was seen repeatedly, ten times or more. V is TRBV5-1 and J is TRBJ2-3; weak D call: TRBD1 (6 bases). Trimming removed 4 bases from V and 1 base from J, with 13 bases in between. In germline, CDR1 is SGHRS, CDR2 YFSETQ. The CDR3 length is 15 residues. As DNA, the CDR3 is TGCGCCAGCAGCCCTACAGGGTGGGGCACAGATACGCAGTATTTT. Translation gives CASSPTGWGTDTQYF.

This clonotype was recorded many times. This rearrangement joins TRBV7-2 to TRBJ2-1; 10 nucleotides agree with TRBD1. V trimming: 3 bases; J trimming: 6 bases; junction bases outside the gene matches: 5. This CDR3 comprises 15 residues. Germline CDR1 SGHTA, CDR2 FQGNSA. CDR3 sequence reads: CASSLMRTGGNEQFF. The CDR3 region has the DNA TGTGCCAGCAGCTTGATGCGGACAGGGGGCAATGAGCAGTTCTTC.

In this sample, this clonotype turned up many times. The V and J genes are TRBV20-1 and TRBJ1-1; possible D gene TRBD1, 5 bases. This CDR3 comprises 11 residues. Germline values: CDR1 DFQATT, CDR2 SNEGSKA (reference sequence). V was shortened by 5 bases and J by 5 bases, with 9 bases between the two germline ends. For the CDR3, the DNA is TGCAGTGCTGGCGGGGGGACTGAAGCTTTCTTT. It specifies CSAGGGTEAFF.

This clonotype was seen at least ten times. This rearrangement joins TRBV5-1 to TRBJ2-2, with D possibly being TRBD2 (5 bases). CDR1 and CDR2 from the germline V gene are SGHRS and YFSETQ. V lost 1 base and J lost 4, with 14 bases in between. The CDR3 is made up of 16 amino acids. CDR3 sequence reads: CASSLRSGRGTGELFF. In DNA form, the CDR3 reads TGCGCCAGCAGCTTGAGGTCGGGTCGGGGCACCGGGGAGCTGTTTTTT.

This clonotype was observed many times. The CDR3 here is CASSIDRRTDTQYF. The CDR3 DNA reads TGTGCCAGTAGCATCGACAGACGCACAGATACGCAGTATTTT. This rearrangement joins TRBV19 to TRBJ2-3, with D possibly matching TRBD1 (5 bases). This CDR3 is 14 amino acids long. Germline V CDR1 and CDR2: LNHDA, SQIVND (reference sequence). Trimming pared 6 bases from V and 1 base from J, leaving 11 bases between.

A word on this clonotype: A much larger clone is a single base away; this may be a read error. Given the absence of the conserved phenylalanine or tryptophan at the CDR3 end, a read error is likely. V gene TRBV5-1 combines with J gene TRBJ1-2, with no clear D. Germline V gene sequence: CDR1 SGHRS, CDR2 YFSETQ. Trimming removed 1 base at V and 8 bases at J, with 6 bases between. This CDR3 comprises 11 residues. The CDR3 nucleotides read TGCGCCAGCAGCTTGAACAGCGGCTACACCATC. Protein: CASSLNSGYTI.

Many counts were recorded for this clonotype. CDR3 nucleotide sequence: TGCAGTGCTAGACTGGGTCGCGGTGAAGCTTTCTTT. Translated, it gives CSARLGRGEAFF. The V call is TRBV20-1, the J call TRBJ1-1; D unresolved. Deletions cut 2 bases from V and 7 bases from J, with 11 bases between. Germline lookup yields CDR1 DFQATT and CDR2 SNEGSKA (reference sequence). This CDR3 region has 12 residues.

At least ten counts were recorded for this clonotype. This chain joins TRBV10-3 and TRBJ2-7; D ambiguous. Germline CDR1 is ENHRY and CDR2 is SYGVKD. V lost 8 bases and J lost 6, with 11 bases in between. This CDR3 is 11 amino acids long. The CDR3 DNA follows: TGTGCCATCTTAGCCGGAGTCGAGCAGTACTTC. Translation gives CAILAGVEQYF.

This clonotype was counted at least ten times. The J gene is TRBJ1-1, the V gene TRBV5-1; no firm D call. The CDR3 has 14 amino acids. Trimming cost V 2 bases and J 3 bases, with 11 bases left between them. Germline-derived CDR1 and CDR2 are SGHRS and YFSETQ. As DNA, the CDR3 is TGCGCCAGCAGCTTAGGAAGTGTCGACACTGAAGCTTTCTTT. It specifies CASSLGSVDTEAFF.

This clonotype was observed many times. This chain links TRBV4-3 with TRBJ2-3, with D perhaps TRBD2 (6 bases). Per the germline V gene, CDR1 is LGHNA and CDR2 is YSLEER. The CDR3 runs 15 residues. Between the trimmed V and J ends, which lost 0 bases and 5 bases, there was a span of 12 bases. The CDR3 DNA is TGCGCCAGCAGCCAAGAACCCTCGGGACTAGATACGCAGTATTTT. This translates into CASSQEPSGLDTQYF.

This clonotype was observed a few times. The chain couples TRBV10-3 to TRBJ1-6; possibly TRBD1 for D (5 bases). This CDR3 region has 17 residues. From germline, CDR1 is ENHRY and CDR2 SYGVKD. The germline V and J ends were trimmed by 0 bases and 6 bases, with 15 bases remaining between them. The CDR3 spells CAISESQGSSLNSPLHF. CDR3 nucleotides: TGTGCCATCAGTGAGTCTCAGGGCAGTTCGCTTAATTCACCCCTCCACTTT.

The genes are TRBV3-1 and TRBJ2-7; 13 positions agree with TRBD2. The CDR3 length is 17 residues. V gave up 4 bases and J gave up 5 bases; unmatched junction bases: 11. Germline CDR1 is LGHDT and CDR2 is YNNKEL (reference sequence). Here the CDR3 reads CASSPTRTSGGLHEQYF. The CDR3 DNA reads TGTGCCAGCAGCCCCACCCGGACTAGCGGGGGTCTCCACGAGCAGTACTTC.

This clonotype was counted at least ten times. The chain combines TRBV5-1 with TRBJ2-7, with TRBD2 as a possible D gene (6 bases). Germline CDR1 and CDR2: SGHRS and YFSETQ. V gave up 5 bases and J gave up 5 bases, with 20 bases separating them. The CDR3 contains 15 residues. The CDR3 DNA follows: TGCGCCAGCAGACTTGCGGGACGCCCTCCCCACGAGCAGTACTTC. Protein product: CASRLAGRPPHEQYF.